This T cell receptor beta chain appears in the sequencing data of a study of blood T cell repertoires in COVID-19. Overall study context: Both acute and convalescent COVID-19 samples were obtained from the United States, Italy and Spain. In each case, the material was cDNA or gDNA derived from T cells, B-cell-depleted T cells, or PBMCs.

The CDR3 runs to 13 residues. Germline V CDR1 and CDR2: SGHAT, FQNNGV. Trimming shortened V by 2 bases and J by 4 bases, and 7 bases separated the two germline ends. Authors' analysis steps: Quantification of nucleated cells was approximated via reference gene primer amplification. The repertoire was sequenced with immunoSEQ multiplex PCR; TCRdb's copy has only in-frame clones and lacks some. V, J and clone size are taken as reported in that table, and D and trimming were inferred from the DNA itself. The top ten clones hold 6.5% to 9.5% of a sample with some 100,000 clones, 88% of them seen once. The clonotype comes from a woman in her 70s with acute or convalescent COVID-19. V and J are TRBV11-2 and TRBJ2-3, with D unresolved. The sequenced sample was peripheral blood. The CDR3 here is CASSLIRADTQYF. The CDR3 bases are TGTGCCAGCAGCTTAATTCGGGCAGATACGCAGTATTTT.